A single TCR beta chain is shown here with its context. The antigen remains undetermined. Sequenced by immunoSEQ multiplex PCR; TCRdb stores in-frame clones only, minus some. The sample includes approximately 98,000 clones, more than 80% of them seen just once. The data were obtained in a study of OX40 agonist ivuxolimab in advanced cancers. Study-level information: Patients with hepatocellular carcinoma, melanoma, renal cell or head and neck cancer made up the dose-escalation patients. Study outcomes and limitations: Those patients achieving a partial response at 0.1-3.0 mg/kg showed among the lowest clonal expansion.

With 4 bases clipped from V and 0 bases from J, the junction kept 12 bases outside the gene matches. The germline CDR1 and CDR2 sequences are SGHNT and YYREEE (reference sequence). The CDR3 length is 19 residues. The sequence was collected from an adult with an advanced solid tumor such as melanoma, head and neck, liver or kidney cancer. V is TRBV5-4 and J is TRBJ2-6, with TRBD2 identical over 8 bases. Specimen: CD4+ or CD8+ T cells sorted from blood, collected in a trial of the OX40 agonist ivuxolimab. CDR3 region: CASSAGRGVPSSGANVLTF. The CDR3 DNA is TGTGCCAGCAGCGCCGGGAGGGGAGTCCCGTCCTCTGGGGCCAACGTCCTGACTTTC.